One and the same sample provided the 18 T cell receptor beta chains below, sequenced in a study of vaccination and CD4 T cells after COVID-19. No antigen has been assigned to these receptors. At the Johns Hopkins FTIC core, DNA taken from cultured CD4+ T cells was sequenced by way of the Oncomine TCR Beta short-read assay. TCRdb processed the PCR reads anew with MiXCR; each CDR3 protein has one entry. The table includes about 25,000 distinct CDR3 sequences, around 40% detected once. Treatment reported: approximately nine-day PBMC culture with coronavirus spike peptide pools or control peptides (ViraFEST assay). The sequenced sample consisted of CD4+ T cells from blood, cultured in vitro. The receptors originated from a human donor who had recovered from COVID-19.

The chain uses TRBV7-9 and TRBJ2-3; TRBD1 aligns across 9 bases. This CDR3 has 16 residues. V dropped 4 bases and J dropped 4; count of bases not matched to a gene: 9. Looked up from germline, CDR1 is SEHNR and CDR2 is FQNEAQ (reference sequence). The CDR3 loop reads CASSSPRGQGSDTQYF. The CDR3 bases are TGTGCCAGCAGCTCCCCGAGAGGACAGGGGTCAGATACGCAGTATTTT.

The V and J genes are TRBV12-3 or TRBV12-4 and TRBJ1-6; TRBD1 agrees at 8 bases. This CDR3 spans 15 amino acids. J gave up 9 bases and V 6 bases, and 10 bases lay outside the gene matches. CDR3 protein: CASRSSDREGSPLHF. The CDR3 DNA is TGTGCCAGCAGATCATCGGACAGGGAAGGTTCACCCCTCCACTTT.

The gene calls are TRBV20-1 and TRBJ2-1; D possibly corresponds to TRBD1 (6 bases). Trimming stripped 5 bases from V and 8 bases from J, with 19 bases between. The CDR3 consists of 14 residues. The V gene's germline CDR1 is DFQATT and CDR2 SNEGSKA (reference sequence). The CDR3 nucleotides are TGCAGTGCTTTCGAGGCCAGGGGAAGGTATGAGCAGTTCTTC. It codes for CSAFEARGRYEQFF.

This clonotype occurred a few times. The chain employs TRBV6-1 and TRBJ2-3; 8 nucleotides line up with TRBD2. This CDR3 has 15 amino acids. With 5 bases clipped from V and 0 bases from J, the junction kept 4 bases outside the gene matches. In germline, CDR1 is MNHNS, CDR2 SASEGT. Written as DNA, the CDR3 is TGTGCCAGCAGTCTTAGCGGGGTTAGCACAGATACGCAGTATTTT. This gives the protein CASSLSGVSTDTQYF.

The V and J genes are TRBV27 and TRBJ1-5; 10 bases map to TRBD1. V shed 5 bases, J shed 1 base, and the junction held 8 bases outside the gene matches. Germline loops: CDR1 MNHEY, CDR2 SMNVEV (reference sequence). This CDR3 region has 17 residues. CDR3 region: CASSNRQGALSNQPQHF. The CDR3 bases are TGTGCCAGCAGTAACCGACAGGGGGCTTTAAGCAATCAGCCCCAGCATTTT.

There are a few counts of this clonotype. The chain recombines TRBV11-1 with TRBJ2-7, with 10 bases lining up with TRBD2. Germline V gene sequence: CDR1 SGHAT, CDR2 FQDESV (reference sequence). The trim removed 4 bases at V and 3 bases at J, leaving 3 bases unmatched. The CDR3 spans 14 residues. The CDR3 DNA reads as TGTGCCAGCAGCTCTAGCGGGGGATACTACGAGCAGTACTTC. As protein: CASSSSGGYYEQYF.

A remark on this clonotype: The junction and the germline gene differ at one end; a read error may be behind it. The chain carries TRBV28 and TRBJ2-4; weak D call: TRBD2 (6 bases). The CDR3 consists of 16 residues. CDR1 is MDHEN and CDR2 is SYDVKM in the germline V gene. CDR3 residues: CASSFDPELAKSIQYF. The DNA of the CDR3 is TGTGCCAGCAGTTTCGACCCTGAACTAGCCAAAAGCATTCAGTACTTC.

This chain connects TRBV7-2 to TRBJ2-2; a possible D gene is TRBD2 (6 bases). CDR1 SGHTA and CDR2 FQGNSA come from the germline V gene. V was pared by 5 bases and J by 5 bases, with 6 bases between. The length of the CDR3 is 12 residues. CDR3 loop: CASSGGTGELFF. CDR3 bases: TGTGCCAGCAGCGGAGGGACCGGGGAGCTGTTTTTT.

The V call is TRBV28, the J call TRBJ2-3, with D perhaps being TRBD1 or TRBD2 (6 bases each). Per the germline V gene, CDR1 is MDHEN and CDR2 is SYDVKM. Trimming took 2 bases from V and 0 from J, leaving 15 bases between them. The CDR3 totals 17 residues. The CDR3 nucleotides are TGTGCCAGCAGTTTAATTTCCTGGGGGGCCAGCACAGATACGCAGTATTTT. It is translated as CASSLISWGASTDTQYF.

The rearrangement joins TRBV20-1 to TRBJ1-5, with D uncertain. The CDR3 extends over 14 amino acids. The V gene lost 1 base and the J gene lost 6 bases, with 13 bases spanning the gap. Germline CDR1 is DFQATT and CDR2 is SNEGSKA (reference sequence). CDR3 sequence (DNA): TGCAGTGCTAGAGGAGATACGGGAACTCAGCCCCAGCATTTT. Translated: CSARGDTGTQPQHF.

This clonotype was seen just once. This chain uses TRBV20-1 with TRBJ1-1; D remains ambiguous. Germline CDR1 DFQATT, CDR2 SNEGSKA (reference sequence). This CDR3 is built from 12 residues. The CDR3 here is CTTTGGRTEAFF. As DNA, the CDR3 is TGCACCACAACGGGAGGGCGGACTGAAGCTTTCTTT.

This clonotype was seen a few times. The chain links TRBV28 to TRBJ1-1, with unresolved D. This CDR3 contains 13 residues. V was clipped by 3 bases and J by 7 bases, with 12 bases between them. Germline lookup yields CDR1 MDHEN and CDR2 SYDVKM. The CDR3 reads CASSFPAAGEAFF. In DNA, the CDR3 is TGTGCCAGCAGTTTCCCGGCGGCGGGTGAAGCTTTCTTT.

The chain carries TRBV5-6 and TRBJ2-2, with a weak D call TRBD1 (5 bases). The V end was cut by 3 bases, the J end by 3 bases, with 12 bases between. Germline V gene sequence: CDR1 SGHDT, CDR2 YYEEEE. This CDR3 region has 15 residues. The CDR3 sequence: CASSWGQGYTGELFF. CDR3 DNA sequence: TGTGCCAGCAGCTGGGGCCAAGGGTACACCGGGGAGCTGTTTTTT.

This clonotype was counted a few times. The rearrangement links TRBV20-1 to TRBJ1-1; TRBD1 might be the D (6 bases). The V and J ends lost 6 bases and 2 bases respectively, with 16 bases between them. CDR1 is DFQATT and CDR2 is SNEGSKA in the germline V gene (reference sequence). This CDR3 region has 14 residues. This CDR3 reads CSAKRQDLNTEAFF. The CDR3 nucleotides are TGCAGTGCCAAGAGACAGGACCTAAACACTGAAGCTTTCTTT.

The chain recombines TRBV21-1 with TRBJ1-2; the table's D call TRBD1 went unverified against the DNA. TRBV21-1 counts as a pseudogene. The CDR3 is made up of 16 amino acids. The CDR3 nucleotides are TGTGCCAGCAGCACAAAGCGACAGGAACCTGGCTATGGCTACACCTTC. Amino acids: CASSTKRQEPGYGYTF.

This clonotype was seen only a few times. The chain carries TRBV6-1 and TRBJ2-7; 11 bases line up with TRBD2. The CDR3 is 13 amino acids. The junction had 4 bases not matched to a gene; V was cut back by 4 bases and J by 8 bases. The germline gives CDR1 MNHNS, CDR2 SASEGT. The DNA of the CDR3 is TGTGCCAGCAGTGCTCTAGCGGGGGGACAGCAGTACTTC. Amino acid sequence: CASSALAGGQQYF.

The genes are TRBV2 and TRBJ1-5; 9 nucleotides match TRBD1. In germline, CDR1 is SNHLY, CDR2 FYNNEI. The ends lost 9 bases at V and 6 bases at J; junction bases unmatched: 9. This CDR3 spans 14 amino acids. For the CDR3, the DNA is TGTGCCAGTGGCCGGGACAGGGTAACTCAGCCCCAGCATTTT. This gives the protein CASGRDRVTQPQHF.

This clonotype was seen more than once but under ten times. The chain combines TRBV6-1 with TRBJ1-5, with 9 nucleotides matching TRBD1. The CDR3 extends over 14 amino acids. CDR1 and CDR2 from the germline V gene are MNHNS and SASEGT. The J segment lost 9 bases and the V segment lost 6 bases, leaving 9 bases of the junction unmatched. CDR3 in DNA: TGTGCCAGCAGACCTAACAGGGGGCCTGGGCCCCAGCATTTT. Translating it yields CASRPNRGPGPQHF.